This is a list of T cell receptor delta chains from one sample in a study of γδ T cells in repeated Plasmodium falciparum infection. TCRdb re-identified clones in the multiplex PCR reads via CATT. The sample records 45,000 to 70,000 delta-chain clones, around 1.5% being singletons. Sequenced input: gamma-delta T cells from blood. Every receptor here comes from a pool of human donors (malaria-infected and uninfected, not separated). Each CDR3 is given with its conserved first and last residue. Fields, in order: D gene, J gene, V gene, clone size, CDR3 DNA, CDR3 protein. The D gene is left open where the match is weak. Clone size is stated in some rows and not others, as once, few, many or a class when expanded.

D: TRDD3; J: TRDJ1; V: TRDV3; size: many; DNA: TGTGCCTTTACGGCCTTCTCCCAATTGTACTGGGGGATGAACACCGATAAACTCATCTTT; CDR3: CAFTAFSQLYWGMNTDKLIF
D: TRDD3; J: TRDJ1; V: TRDV1; size: many; DNA: TGTGCTCTTGGGGAAAACCTACTTTACTGGGGGATACGGCATCACACCGATAAACTCATCTTT; CDR3: CALGENLLYWGIRHHTDKLIF
D: TRDD3; J: TRDJ1; V: TRDV1; size: many; DNA: TGTGCTCTTGGGGAAAAAGACTTCCTACGTCCCGTACTGGGGGATCCCAACACCGATAAACTCATCTTT; CDR3: CALGEKDFLRPVLGDPNTDKLIF
D: -; J: TRDJ1; V: TRDV2; size: medium-sized; DNA: TGTGCCTGTGACACTACGAATTGCTCACTGGGTCCCACCGATAAACTCATCTTT; CDR3: CACDTTNCSLGPTDKLIF
D: TRDD3; J: TRDJ1; V: TRDV1; size: -; DNA: TGTGCTCTTGGGGAAAGGTTAATCCTACGCACCTGGGGGATCGGGGCCGATAAACTCATCTTT; CDR3: CALGERLILRTWGIGADKLIF
D: TRDD3; J: TRDJ1; V: TRDV2; size: large; DNA: TGTGCCTGTGACACGGGGTACTGGGGCCACACCGATAAACTCATCTTT; CDR3: CACDTGYWGHTDKLIF
D: TRDD3; J: TRDJ1; V: TRDV3; size: many; DNA: TGTGCCTCCCACCGTCCCGTTCCGTACTGGGGTGTAACCGATAAACTCATCTTT; CDR3: CASHRPVPYWGVTDKLIF
D: TRDD3; J: TRDJ1; V: TRDV3; size: many; DNA: TGTGCCTTAGTTCCTCTCCGGGGGATAACGCCGGGGTACACCGATAAACTCATCTTT; CDR3: CALVPLRGITPGYTDKLIF
D: -; J: TRDJ1; V: TRDV1; size: many; DNA: TGTGCTCTTGGGGAACATCCCCCGTCTCCTTGGGGGGTAACCGATAAACTCATCTTT; CDR3: CALGEHPPSPWGVTDKLIF
D: -; J: TRDJ1; V: TRDV1; size: many; DNA: TGTGCTCTTGGGGAACTTGGTCACTGGGTGATACACACCGATAAACTCATCTTT; CDR3: CALGELGHWVIHTDKLIF
D: TRDD3; J: TRDJ1; V: TRDV1; size: many; DNA: TGTGCTCTTGGGGAACAGACTGGGGGAACCTACACCGATAAACTCATCTTT; CDR3: CALGEQTGGTYTDKLIF
D: TRDD3; J: TRDJ1; V: TRDV1; size: many; DNA: TGTGCTCTTGGGAATCCCCCTCCATACCTGCTGGGGGATACGGATACCGATAAACTCATCTTT; CDR3: CALGNPPPYLLGDTDTDKLIF
D: -; J: TRDJ1; V: TRDV1; size: many; DNA: TGTGCTCTTGGGGAACGGGGAAACCCAGGGAAGTACACCGATAAACTCATCTTT; CDR3: CALGERGNPGKYTDKLIF
D: TRDD3; J: TRDJ1; V: TRDV2; size: medium-sized; DNA: TGTGCCTGTGACATCGGGGGATATGTCGATAAACTCATCTTT; CDR3: CACDIGGYVDKLIF
D: -; J: TRDJ1; V: TRAV29/DV5; size: many; DNA: TGTGCAGCAAGCCCGACTCTGTCCGCAAAACTCATCTTT; CDR3: CAASPTLSAKLIF
D: -; J: TRDJ1; V: TRDV2; size: few; DNA: TGTGCCTGTGACACCGACGAAGGAAGTCAGAGTACTGTGGGGTCCCCCGATAAACTCATCTTT; CDR3: CACDTDEGSQSTVGSPDKLIF
D: TRDD3; J: TRDJ1; V: TRDV1; size: many; DNA: TGTGCTCTTGGGGCATTTCCTTCGAAGGTTGGGGGATACAGGTACGCCGATAAACTCATCTTT; CDR3: CALGAFPSKVGGYRYADKLIF
D: TRDD3; J: TRDJ1; V: TRDV1; size: medium-sized; DNA: TGTGCTCTTGGGGAGTTTCCCAGTACTGGGGGACCGACGTACACCGATAAACTCACCTTT; CDR3: CALGEFPSTGGPTYTDKLTF
D: -; J: TRDJ1; V: TRDV1; size: many; DNA: TGTGCTCTTGGGGAAAGGGTGACGTACACCGATAAACTCATCTTT; CDR3: CALGERVTYTDKLIF
D: -; J: TRDJ1; V: TRDV3; size: many; DNA: TGTGCCCAGTCAGGTCCCTCCCCTCCACCCCCGAGGTACACCGATAAACTCATCTTT; CDR3: CAQSGPSPPPPRYTDKLIF
D: -; J: TRDJ1; V: TRDV3; size: many; DNA: TGTGCCTTTCCCCGGGGCCCGACCTTCTGGGTCCAGTACACCGATAAACTCATCTTT; CDR3: CAFPRGPTFWVQYTDKLIF
D: -; J: TRDJ1; V: TRDV1; size: medium-sized; DNA: TGTGCTCTTGGGAACTGGAGCCGCGTACTGGAGGGGAACACCGATAAACTCATCTTT; CDR3: CALGNWSRVLEGNTDKLIF
D: -; J: TRDJ1; V: TRDV3; size: medium-sized; DNA: TGTGCCTTTGTAGCTGGGCCGAAGAGGGTCATCTTT; CDR3: CAFVAGPKRVIF
D: -; J: TRDJ1; V: TRDV1; size: many; DNA: TGTGCTCTTGAGGCGGTTTTCCTCACCGATAAACTCATCTTT; CDR3: CALEAVFLTDKLIF
D: -; J: TRDJ1; V: TRDV1; size: many; DNA: TGTGCTCTTGGGGAACTAGTTTCATGGAACCCGGGGGGGTACACCGATAAACTCATCTTT; CDR3: CALGELVSWNPGGYTDKLIF
D: TRDD3; J: TRDJ1; V: TRDV1; size: few; DNA: TGTGCCCTTGGGACTACCGTCACCAAACGGGTTGTACTGGGGGATACACTTGGGGGGACAGAAGACGCCGATAAACTCATCTTT; CDR3: CALGTTVTKRVVLGDTLGGTEDADKLIF
D: TRDD3; J: TRDJ1; V: TRDV1; size: many; DNA: TGTGCTCTTGGGGAATCCATTCTCTACGGGACTCACTGGGGAAAATACGTTCCCGATAAACTCATCTTT; CDR3: CALGESILYGTHWGKYVPDKLIF
D: -; J: TRDJ1; V: TRDV1; size: many; DNA: TGTGCTCTTGGGGAACTCTTCTGGGATATGAGGGATATAACCCCCGATAAACTCATCTTT; CDR3: CALGELFWDMRDITPDKLIF
D: TRDD3; J: TRDJ1; V: TRDV1; size: -; DNA: TGTGCTCTTGGGGTCATCTACTGGGGGATAAGGGGGGAGTACACCGATAAACTCATCTTT; CDR3: CALGVIYWGIRGEYTDKLIF
D: -; J: TRDJ1; V: TRDV1; size: many; DNA: TGTGCTCTTGGGGAACGGGGCCGAACCTACACCGATAAACTCATCTTT; CDR3: CALGERGRTYTDKLIF
D: TRDD3; J: TRDJ1; V: TRDV1; size: medium-sized; DNA: TGTGCTCTTGGGGAACTTTCGGCTGGGGGATCCTCTAAACTCATCTTT; CDR3: CALGELSAGGSSKLIF
D: TRDD3; J: TRDJ1; V: TRDV1; size: -; DNA: TGTGCTCTTGGGGAACTGGTCCCTAGCTATAAGCTAGCATCGACTGGGGGATACGCGCTAACACTCATCTTT; CDR3: CALGELVPSYKLASTGGYALTLIF
D: -; J: TRDJ1; V: TRDV1; size: many; DNA: TGTGCTCTTGGGGAAGGGGACCTCCTTCCCCGGGGGTGGGATAGGAAGTACACCGATAAACTCATCTTT; CDR3: CALGEGDLLPRGWDRKYTDKLIF
D: -; J: TRDJ1; V: TRDV1; size: medium-sized; DNA: TGTGCTCTTGGGGAGCCGGAGTACGTGAGGGTCCCCGATAAACTCATCTTT; CDR3: CALGEPEYVRVPDKLIF
D: TRDD3; J: TRDJ1; V: TRDV1; size: many; DNA: TGTGCTCTTGGGGAAACCCCCCCCTGGGGGACATACACCGATAAACTCATCTTT; CDR3: CALGETPPWGTYTDKLIF
D: TRDD3; J: TRDJ1; V: TRDV1; size: many; DNA: TGTGCTCTTGGGGAATTCCGGGTGCGGTCCGTATACTGGGGGATACCCAGGTATTTTCCGTACACCGATAAACTCATCTTT; CDR3: CALGEFRVRSVYWGIPRYFPYTDKLIF
D: TRDD3; J: TRDJ1; V: TRDV3; size: large; DNA: TGTGCCTTTACCTTCCCTTGGGGGATACCCACCGATAAACTCATCTTT; CDR3: CAFTFPWGIPTDKLIF
D: -; J: TRDJ1; V: TRDV1; size: -; DNA: TGTGCTCTTGGGAATGGGGCCTCCCGGACCGATAAACTCATCTTT; CDR3: CALGNGASRTDKLIF
D: TRDD3; J: TRDJ3; V: TRDV2; size: many; DNA: TGTGCCTGTGACACCCCGTCTGTACTGGGGGATACTGGGAGCTCCTGGGACACCCGACAGATGTTTTTC; CDR3: CACDTPSVLGDTGSSWDTRQMFF
D: TRDD3; J: TRDJ1; V: TRDV1; size: many; DNA: TGTGCTCTTGGGCCCCCGGGGGGGGGATGGGCGGCCGATAAACTCATCTTT; CDR3: CALGPPGGGWAADKLIF
D: -; J: TRDJ1; V: TRDV3; size: many; DNA: TGTGCCTTTCCCCCACCTACGACTGCCGCAAGGTACACCGATAAACTCATCTTT; CDR3: CAFPPPTTAARYTDKLIF
D: -; J: TRDJ1; V: TRDV1; size: many; DNA: TGTGCTATTGGGGAATTTAGCCCAGCACACCGGGGATTCAGATTCACCGATAAACTCATCTTT; CDR3: CAIGEFSPAHRGFRFTDKLIF
D: -; J: TRDJ1; V: TRDV1; size: many; DNA: TGTGCTCTTGGTACGGACCCCCTTCCTACGTTTGGTCCTGGGGGATCCTACACCGATAAACTCATCTTT; CDR3: CALGTDPLPTFGPGGSYTDKLIF
D: TRDD3; J: TRDJ4; V: TRDV1; size: many; DNA: TGTGCTCTTGGGGTAGGAAGCCTACTACGCGATTGCTGGGGGAACCTTACCAGACCCCTGATCTTT; CDR3: CALGVGSLLRDCWGNLTRPLIF
D: TRDD3; J: TRDJ1; V: TRDV3; size: many; DNA: TGTGCCTTCGCCTCGGAAAACGGGGGATACTGGACCACCGATAAACTCATCTTT; CDR3: CAFASENGGYWTTDKLIF
D: TRDD3; J: TRDJ1; V: TRDV1; size: many; DNA: TGTGCTCTTGGGGAACCCCACTCTTCCCCGAGGGGTGGGGGAATGGAACTCATCTTT; CDR3: CALGEPHSSPRGGGMELIF
D: -; J: TRDJ1; V: TRDV1; size: -; DNA: TGTGCCCTTGGGGCGGCCCCTTTCCCTCTGCTCCGTACTGGGGGGTACGCCTTCCTCGATAAACTCATCTTT; CDR3: CALGAAPFPLLRTGGYAFLDKLIF
D: -; J: TRDJ1; V: TRDV1; size: many; DNA: TGTGCTCTTGGGGAACTAGTACCGCCCCTATTTCACCTCTACACCGATAAACTCATCTTT; CDR3: CALGELVPPLFHLYTDKLIF
D: -; J: TRDJ1; V: TRDV1; size: many; DNA: TGTGCTCTTGGGGAACTCGTTTTACCCAAGGGGGGAGTTTTCTACACCGATAAACTCATCTTT; CDR3: CALGELVLPKGGVFYTDKLIF
D: TRDD3; J: TRDJ1; V: TRDV2; size: many; DNA: TGTGCCTGTGACACGGGGTACTGGGGGGCCTACACCGATAAACTCATCTTT; CDR3: CACDTGYWGAYTDKLIF
D: TRDD3; J: TRDJ2; V: TRDV1; size: many; DNA: TGTGCTCTTGGGGAGTATTTCCTCTGGGGGATACGCGTGCAACTCTTCTTT; CDR3: CALGEYFLWGIRVQLFF
D: TRDD3; J: TRDJ1; V: TRDV1; size: many; DNA: TGTGCTCTTGGGGAACACCCCAAATTCATTTACTGGGGGATACAGTCCGATAAACTCATCTTT; CDR3: CALGEHPKFIYWGIQSDKLIF